This record concerns one TCR beta chain sequence. Other DNA sequences in the sample encode the same CDR3. Authors' data handling: It was from reference gene primer amplification that nucleated cell counts were estimated. Only in-frame clones appear in the TCRdb table, and some are missing; sequencing was by immunoSEQ multiplex PCR. V, J and clone size were drawn from that table, and D and trimming were deduced from the DNA. Of 300,000 to 400,000 clones in the sample, approximately 83% were seen once. This specimen belongs to a study of blood T cell repertoires in COVID-19. The overall study: Sites in the United States, Italy and Spain provided acute and convalescent COVID-19 samples.

The CDR3 totals 15 residues. The germline V gene has CDR1 SGHKS and CDR2 YYEKEE (reference sequence). V gave up 0 bases and J gave up 0 bases, with 7 bases separating them. Participant ages covered about 18 to 95 years across 24 US areas. Participants were placed into cohorts based on the clinical history they reported. This clonotype was obtained from a woman aged 40 to 49 with acute COVID-19. This sequence joins TRBV5-5 and TRBJ1-3; D is undetermined. What was sequenced was PBMCs or T cells enriched from blood (not recorded which). CDR3 in DNA: TGTGCCAGCAGCTTGGACAGCGGCTCTGGAAACACCATATATTTT. Amino acids: CASSLDSGSGNTIYF. The full variable domain, its missing parts supplied by reference TRBV5-5 and TRBJ1-3, is DAGVTQSPTHLIKTRGQQVTLRCSPISGHKSVSWYQQVLGQGPQFIFQYYEKEERGRGNFPDRFSARQFPNYSSELNVNALLLGDSALYLCASSLDSGSGNTIYFGEGSWLTVV.